These T cell receptor beta chains were read from a single sample in a study of T cells after posttransplantation cyclophosphamide. Sequencing used immunoSEQ multiplex PCR; TCRdb keeps in-frame clones, though not all of them. The top ten hold 15% of the sample, which has roughly 10,000 clones, over 80% seen once. Specimen: PBMCs, collected roughly 1,800 days after allogeneic stem cell transplant with posttransplant cyclophosphamide. These receptors were taken from a female patient aged 50 to 60 who received an allogeneic stem cell transplant from a related donor, was CMV-positive, and had no GVHD. Some T cells may have originated in the graft donor. CDR3s include the opening cysteine and the closing phenylalanine or tryptophan. A D gene is named only where the DNA matches it firmly. Size values are once, few and many counts, or a class for expanded clones, and some rows have none.

NA,NA,14,TRBV5-4,TRBJ2-7,CASSLAGSPYEQYF,TGTGCCAGCAGCTTGGCCGGTAGTCCCTACGAGCAGTACTTC
NA,NA,14,TRBV11-3,TRBJ2-3,CASSLGSKTDTQYF,TGTGCCAGCAGCTTGGGCAGCAAGACAGATACGCAGTATTTT
NA,TRBD2,13,TRBV6-6,TRBJ2-7,CASYSGSSYEQYF,TGTGCCAGCTATAGCGGGTCTAGCTACGAGCAGTACTTC
NA,TRBD2,20,TRBV9,TRBJ2-1,CASSGAGTSGNTISYNEQFF,TGTGCCAGCAGCGGAGCCGGGACTAGCGGGAACACAATCTCCTACAATGAGCAGTTCTTC
NA,NA,15,TRBV5-1,TRBJ2-7,CASSLGTALGHEQYF,TGCGCCAGCAGCTTGGGGACAGCCTTAGGGCACGAGCAGTACTTC
NA,TRBD2,15,TRBV5-1,TRBJ2-5,CASSDTSGSLETQYF,TGCGCCAGCAGCGATACTAGCGGGAGTTTGGAGACCCAGTACTTC
NA,TRBD2,15,TRBV4-3,TRBJ2-1,CASSRTSGPNSEQFF,TGCGCCAGCAGCCGGACTAGCGGGCCAAACTCCGAGCAGTTCTTC
NA,NA,15,TRBV30,TRBJ1-1,CAWSAPVRPNTEAFF,TGTGCCTGGAGTGCCCCTGTGCGGCCGAACACTGAAGCTTTCTTT
NA,NA,15,TRBV13,TRBJ2-5,CASSLASTELETQYF,TGTGCCAGCAGCTTAGCGAGCACAGAGCTGGAGACCCAGTACTTC
NA,NA,11,TRBV30,TRBJ2-3,CAWQGPDTQYF,TGTGCCTGGCAGGGCCCAGATACGCAGTATTTT
NA,TRBD1,17,TRBV7-3,TRBJ2-5,CASSLRTTGRAGETQYF,TGTGCCAGCAGCTTACGCACGACAGGGCGAGCAGGGGAGACCCAGTACTTC
NA,TRBD1,14,TRBV6-6,TRBJ1-2,CASHPGQENYGYTF,TGTGCCAGTCATCCGGGACAGGAAAACTATGGCTACACCTTC
NA,NA,14,TRBV27,TRBJ1-1,CASSFSRRGTEAFF,TGTGCCAGCAGTTTTAGTAGGCGAGGTACTGAAGCTTTCTTT
NA,TRBD2,14,TRBV29-1,TRBJ2-3,CSVCRGVGTDTQYF,TGCAGCGTCTGCCGGGGGGTAGGGACAGATACGCAGTATTTT
once,TRBD1,13,TRBV9,TRBJ2-7,CASSARTGGEQYF,TGTGCCAGCAGCGCGCGGACAGGGGGCGAGCAGTACTTC
NA,NA,13,TRBV11-2,TRBJ2-7,CASSLSGPYEQYF,TGTGCCAGCAGCTTAAGCGGGCCTTACGAGCAGTACTTC
NA,TRBD1,15,TRBV7-9,TRBJ2-7,CASSLDLGTGDEQYF,TGTGCCAGCAGCTTAGATCTTGGGACAGGGGACGAGCAGTACTTC
few,NA,15,TRBV9,TRBJ2-3,CASSAGGGPPDTQYF,TGTGCCAGCAGCGCTGGCGGCGGCCCCCCAGATACGCAGTATTTT
few,TRBD1,13,TRBV19,TRBJ2-7,CASSSTGDGEQYF,TGTGCCAGTAGTAGCACAGGGGACGGCGAGCAGTACTTC
NA,TRBD1,15,TRBV27,TRBJ2-3,CASNLPGQGYDTQYF,TGTGCCAGCAACCTACCGGGACAGGGGTACGATACGCAGTATTTT
NA,NA,14,TRBV7-2,TRBJ2-5,CASSSRTGQETQYF,TGTGCCAGCAGCTCGCGGACGGGACAAGAGACCCAGTACTTC
NA,TRBD2,15,TRBV5-4,TRBJ2-7,CASSWGTSGNYEQYF,TGTGCCAGCAGCTGGGGGACTAGCGGGAACTACGAGCAGTACTTC
NA,TRBD1,12,TRBV5-1,TRBJ1-2,CASTNRGPGYTF,TGCGCCAGCACTAACAGGGGGCCTGGCTACACCTTC
NA,TRBD1,16,TRBV5-5,TRBJ2-1,CASSPMDRGLYNEQFF,TGTGCCAGCAGCCCAATGGACAGGGGGCTGTACAATGAGCAGTTCTTC
NA,TRBD1,14,TRBV10-3,TRBJ1-1,CAISGTALDTEAFF,TGTGCCATCAGCGGGACAGCCCTTGACACTGAAGCTTTCTTT
NA,NA,11,TRBV30,TRBJ1-2,CAWSVHDTYTF,TGTGCCTGGAGTGTACATGACACCTACACCTTC
NA,NA,14,TRBV6-5,TRBJ2-7,CASSYLSSSYEQYF,TGTGCCAGCAGTTACTTGTCTAGCTCCTACGAGCAGTACTTC
NA,TRBD2,17,TRBV7-9,TRBJ2-1,CASSLAYGTSGRNEQFF,TGTGCCAGCAGCTTAGCTTATGGAACTAGCGGGCGGAATGAGCAGTTCTTC
NA,NA,17,TRBV19,TRBJ1-2,CASSNGGALEVHYGYTF,TGTGCCAGTAGTAATGGAGGGGCCCTGGAGGTGCACTATGGCTACACCTTC
NA,TRBD2,14,TRBV5-1,TRBJ2-1,CASSKGLAADEQFF,TGCGCCAGCAGCAAGGGACTAGCGGCCGATGAGCAGTTCTTC
NA,NA,14,TRBV2,TRBJ1-1,CASSAGLVNTEAFF,TGTGCCAGCAGTGCAGGGTTAGTGAACACTGAAGCTTTCTTT
NA,NA,15,TRBV6-6,TRBJ1-4,CASSFGQSSNEKLFF,TGTGCCAGCAGCTTCGGACAGTCTTCTAATGAAAAACTGTTTTTT
NA,NA,15,TRBV4-2,TRBJ2-2,CASSQGEGGTGELFF,TGTGCCAGCAGCCAAGGGGAGGGGGGGACCGGGGAGCTGTTTTTT
NA,NA,12,TRBV7-9,TRBJ1-2,CASSLEGGGYTF,TGTGCCAGCAGCTTGGAGGGCGGAGGCTACACCTTC
few,TRBD2,16,TRBV4-2,TRBJ2-1,CASSQDSSGRAHEQFF,TGTGCCAGCAGCCAAGATTCCAGCGGGAGGGCCCATGAGCAGTTCTTC
once,NA,15,TRBV19,TRBJ2-1,CASSIMGGLGNEQFF,TGTGCCAGTAGTATAATGGGGGGGCTTGGGAATGAGCAGTTCTTC
NA,NA,12,TRBV29-1,TRBJ2-7,CSVVPAPYEQYF,TGCAGCGTTGTCCCAGCGCCCTACGAGCAGTACTTC
NA,TRBD2,15,TRBV29-1,TRBJ2-7,CSVEETSGSVYEQYF,TGCAGCGTTGAAGAGACTAGCGGGAGTGTCTACGAGCAGTACTTC
NA,NA,15,TRBV7-2,TRBJ2-7,CASTAQGGAPYEQYF,TGTGCCAGCACCGCCCAAGGGGGGGCCCCCTACGAGCAGTACTTC
once,NA,16,TRBV5-1,TRBJ2-2,CASSLAGPPFTGELFF,TGCGCCAGCAGCTTAGCGGGTCCGCCGTTCACCGGGGAGCTGTTTTTT
NA,NA,11,TRBV28,TRBJ2-3,CASRKRDTQYF,TGTGCCAGCAGGAAGCGGGATACGCAGTATTTT
NA,NA,13,TRBV9,TRBJ2-3,CASSGTSTDTQYF,TGTGCCAGCAGCGGGACTAGCACAGATACGCAGTATTTT
NA,NA,15,TRBV29-1,TRBJ2-3,CSVEFASSSTDTQYF,TGCAGCGTTGAGTTCGCTAGCAGTAGCACAGATACGCAGTATTTT
NA,NA,13,TRBV27,TRBJ1-1,CASSSGPNTEAFF,TGTGCCAGCAGTTCAGGCCCCAACACTGAAGCTTTCTTT
NA,TRBD2,15,TRBV11-2,TRBJ2-7,CASSFGLAASYEQYF,TGTGCCAGCAGCTTTGGGCTAGCGGCTTCCTACGAGCAGTACTTC
NA,NA,17,TRBV2,TRBJ2-2,CASSEGRWGFNTGELFF,TGTGCCAGCAGTGAAGGCCGCTGGGGCTTCAACACCGGGGAGCTGTTTTTT